Sequencing of this T cell receptor beta chain was carried out in a study of cytomegalovirus exposure and HLA in healthy donors. The donors were members of the validation cohort, which comprised about 130 subjects and was separate from the first cohort of around 700 subjects. Sequencing was performed with immunoSEQ multiplex PCR; in TCRdb, only in-frame clones are kept and a portion is missing. The sample comprises some 120,000 clones, around 94% of which are singletons, and around 1.2% rests with the top ten. The germline V and J ends were trimmed by 5 bases and 4 bases, with 17 bases remaining between them. The CDR3 consists of 15 residues. CDR1 and CDR2 from the germline V gene are SGHAT and FQNNGV.

V is TRBV11-2 and J is TRBJ1-2, with D maybe TRBD1 (5 bases). The sequence came from a woman aged 18-29 years in good health and CMV-seronegative. The sample was PBMCs. The CDR3 reads CASSLGQGSFYGYTF. CDR3 nucleotide sequence: TGTGCCAGCAGCCTAGGACAAGGCAGTTTCTATGGCTACACCTTC.